Sequencing of this T cell receptor beta chain was carried out in a study of blood T cell repertoires in COVID-19. Across the whole study: Acute and convalescent COVID-19 samples came from the United States, Italy and Spain. PBMCs, B-cell-depleted T cells, or T cells were the source of the cDNA or gDNA that made up the material.

TCRdb's copy holds only in-frame clones and misses some; the assay was immunoSEQ multiplex PCR. Of about 77,000 clones detected, 80% appear once; the ten largest clones hold under 5%. With 2 bases removed from V and 10 bases from J, the gap between germline ends came to 8 bases. The germline V gene has CDR1 MDHEN and CDR2 SYDVKM. The CDR3 contains 11 residues. The TCR sequence derives from a woman aged 70 to 79 with acute or convalescent COVID-19. Material: peripheral blood. The rearrangement joins TRBV28 to TRBJ1-1; no definite D call. CDR3 protein: CASSLVGVAFF. As DNA, the CDR3 is TGTGCCAGCAGTTTAGTGGGCGTAGCTTTCTTT.